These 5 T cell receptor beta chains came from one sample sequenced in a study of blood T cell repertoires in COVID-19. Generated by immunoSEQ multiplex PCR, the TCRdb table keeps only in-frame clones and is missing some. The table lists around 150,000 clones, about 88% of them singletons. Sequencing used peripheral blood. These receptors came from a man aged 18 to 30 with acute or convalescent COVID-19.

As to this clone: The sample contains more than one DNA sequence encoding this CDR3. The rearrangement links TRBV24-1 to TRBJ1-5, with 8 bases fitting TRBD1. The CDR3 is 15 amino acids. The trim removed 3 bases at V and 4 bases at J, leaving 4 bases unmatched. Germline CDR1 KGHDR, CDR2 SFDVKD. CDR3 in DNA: TGTGCCACCAGTGATCCTGGACAGGGAAATCAGCCCCAGCATTTT. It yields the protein CATSDPGQGNQPQHF.

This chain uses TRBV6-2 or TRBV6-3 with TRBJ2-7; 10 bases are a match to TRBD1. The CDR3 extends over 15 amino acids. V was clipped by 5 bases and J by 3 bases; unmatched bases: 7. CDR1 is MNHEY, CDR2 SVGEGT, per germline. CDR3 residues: CASSLGTGAIYEQYV. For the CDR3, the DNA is TGTGCCAGCAGTCTCGGGACAGGGGCCATCTACGAGCAGTACGTC.

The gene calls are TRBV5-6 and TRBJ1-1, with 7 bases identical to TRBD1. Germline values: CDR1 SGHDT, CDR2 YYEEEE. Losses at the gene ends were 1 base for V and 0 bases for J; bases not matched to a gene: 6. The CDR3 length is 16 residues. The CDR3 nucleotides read TGTGCCAGCAGCTTGCCGAGGACAGGCATGAACACTGAAGCTTTCTTT. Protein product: CASSLPRTGMNTEAFF.

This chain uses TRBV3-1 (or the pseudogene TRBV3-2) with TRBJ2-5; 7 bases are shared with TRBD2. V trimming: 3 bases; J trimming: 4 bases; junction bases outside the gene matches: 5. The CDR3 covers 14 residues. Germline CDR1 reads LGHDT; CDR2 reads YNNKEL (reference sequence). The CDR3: CASSQSWGGETQYF. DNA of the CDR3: TGTGCCAGCAGCCAGTCTTGGGGGGGAGAGACCCAGTACTTC.

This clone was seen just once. Written as DNA, the CDR3 is TGTGCCAGCAGCCGCCACACAGGGACCAACACCTACACCTTC. Translating gives CASSRHTGTNTYTF. The V and J genes are TRBV3-1 (or the pseudogene TRBV3-2) and TRBJ1-2; tentative D call: TRBD1 (6 bases). V lost 4 bases and J lost 10, with 19 bases in between. CDR1 and CDR2 (germline): LGHDT, YNNKEL (reference sequence). This CDR3 is 14 amino acids long.